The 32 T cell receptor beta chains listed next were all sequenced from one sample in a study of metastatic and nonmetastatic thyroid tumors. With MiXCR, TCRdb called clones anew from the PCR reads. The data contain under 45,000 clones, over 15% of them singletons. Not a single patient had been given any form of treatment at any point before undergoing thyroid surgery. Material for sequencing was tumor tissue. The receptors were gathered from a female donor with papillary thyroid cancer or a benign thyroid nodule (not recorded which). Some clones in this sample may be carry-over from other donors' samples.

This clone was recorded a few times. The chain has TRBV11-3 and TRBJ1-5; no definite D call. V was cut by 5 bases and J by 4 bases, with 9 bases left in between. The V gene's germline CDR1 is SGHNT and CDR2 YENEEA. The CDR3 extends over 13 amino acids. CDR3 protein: CASSGGRNQPQHF. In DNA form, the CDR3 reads TGTGCCAGCAGCGGAGGTAGGAATCAGCCCCAGCATTTT.

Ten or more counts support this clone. The CDR3: CASSLWGDTAYYGYTF. The DNA for the CDR3 is TGTGCCAGCAGTTTATGGGGTGACACAGCGTACTATGGCTACACCTTC. The chain employs TRBV27 and TRBJ1-2; D is undetermined. This CDR3 region has 16 residues. Germline CDR1 and CDR2: MNHEY and SMNVEV (reference sequence). Trimming stripped 1 base from V and 3 bases from J, with 15 bases between.

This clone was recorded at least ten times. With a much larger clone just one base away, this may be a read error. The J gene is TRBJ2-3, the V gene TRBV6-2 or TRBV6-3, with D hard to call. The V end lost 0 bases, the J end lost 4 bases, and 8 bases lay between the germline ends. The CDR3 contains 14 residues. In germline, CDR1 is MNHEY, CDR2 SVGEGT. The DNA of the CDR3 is TGTGCCAGCAGTTACTCGCAAAGCGCAGATACGCAGTATTTT. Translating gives CASSYSQSADTQYF.

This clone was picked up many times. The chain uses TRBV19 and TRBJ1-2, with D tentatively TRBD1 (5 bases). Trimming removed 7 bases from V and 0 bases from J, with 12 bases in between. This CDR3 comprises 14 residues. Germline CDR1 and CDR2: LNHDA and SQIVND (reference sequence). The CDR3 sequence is CASNRDRTNYGYTF. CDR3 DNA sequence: TGTGCCAGTAACCGGGACCGGACTAACTATGGCTACACCTTC.

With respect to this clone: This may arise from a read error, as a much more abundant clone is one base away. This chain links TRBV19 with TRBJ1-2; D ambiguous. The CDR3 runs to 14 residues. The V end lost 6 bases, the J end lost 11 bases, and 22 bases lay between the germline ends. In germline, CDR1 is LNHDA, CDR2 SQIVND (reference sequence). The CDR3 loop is CASSAPGGVYVYTF. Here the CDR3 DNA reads TGTGCCAGTAGCGCCCCCGGTGGGGTCTATGTTTACACCTTC.

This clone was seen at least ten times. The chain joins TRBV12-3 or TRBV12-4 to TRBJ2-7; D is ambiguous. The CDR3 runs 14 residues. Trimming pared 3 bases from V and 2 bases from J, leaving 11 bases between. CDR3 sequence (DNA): TGTGCCAGCAGTTTCGGGCTAGTTACCTACGAGCAGTACTTC. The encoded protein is CASSFGLVTYEQYF.

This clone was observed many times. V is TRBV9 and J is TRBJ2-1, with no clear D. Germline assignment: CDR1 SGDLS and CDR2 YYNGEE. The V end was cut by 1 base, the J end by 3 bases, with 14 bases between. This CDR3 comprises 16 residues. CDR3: CASSVSSRRNYNEQFF. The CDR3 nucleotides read TGTGCCAGCAGCGTATCGTCCCGACGGAACTACAATGAGCAGTTCTTC.

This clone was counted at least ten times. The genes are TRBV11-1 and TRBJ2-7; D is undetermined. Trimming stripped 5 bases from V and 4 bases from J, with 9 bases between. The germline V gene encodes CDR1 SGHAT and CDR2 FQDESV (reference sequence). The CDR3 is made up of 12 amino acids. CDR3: CASSRYYYEQYF. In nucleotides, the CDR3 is TGTGCCAGCAGCCGATACTATTACGAGCAGTACTTC. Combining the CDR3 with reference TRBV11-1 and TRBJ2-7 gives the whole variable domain EAEVAQSPRYKITEKSQAVAFWCDPISGHATLYWYRQILGQGPELLVQFQDESVVDDSQLPKDRFSAERLKGVDSTLKIQPAELGDSAMYLCASSRYYYEQYFGPGTRLTVT.

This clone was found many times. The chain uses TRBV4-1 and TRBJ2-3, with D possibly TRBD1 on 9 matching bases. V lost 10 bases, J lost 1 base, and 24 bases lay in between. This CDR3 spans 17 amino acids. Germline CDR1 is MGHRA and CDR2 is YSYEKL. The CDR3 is CATARAGGQGGTDTQYF. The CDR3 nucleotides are TGCGCCACGGCCCGGGCGGGGGGACAGGGCGGCACAGATACGCAGTATTTT.

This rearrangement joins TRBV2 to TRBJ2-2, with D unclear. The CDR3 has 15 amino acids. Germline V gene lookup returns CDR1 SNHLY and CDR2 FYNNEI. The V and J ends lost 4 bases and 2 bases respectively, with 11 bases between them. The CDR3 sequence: CASSGLRSNTGELFF. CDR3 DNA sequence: TGTGCCAGCAGTGGACTGAGATCCAACACCGGGGAGCTGTTTTTT.

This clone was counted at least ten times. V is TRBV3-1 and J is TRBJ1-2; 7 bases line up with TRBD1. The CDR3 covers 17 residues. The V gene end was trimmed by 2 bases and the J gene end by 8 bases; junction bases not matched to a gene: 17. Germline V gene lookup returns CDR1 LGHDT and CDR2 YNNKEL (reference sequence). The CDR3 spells CASSQLVTGDRPGGYTF. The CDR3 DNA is TGTGCCAGCAGCCAATTGGTCACAGGGGACCGACCGGGGGGCTACACCTTC.

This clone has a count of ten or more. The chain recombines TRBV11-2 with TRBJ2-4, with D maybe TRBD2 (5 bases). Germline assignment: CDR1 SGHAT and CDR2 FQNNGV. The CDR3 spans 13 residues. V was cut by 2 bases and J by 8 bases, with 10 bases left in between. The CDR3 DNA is TGTGCCAGCAGCTTAAGAGCGAGGGACATTCAGTACTTC. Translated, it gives CASSLRARDIQYF.

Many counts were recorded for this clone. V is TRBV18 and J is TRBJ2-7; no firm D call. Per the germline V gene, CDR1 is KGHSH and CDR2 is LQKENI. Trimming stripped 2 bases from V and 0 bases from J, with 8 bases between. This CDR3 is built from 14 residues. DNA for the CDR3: TGTGCCAGCTCACCAGAGGCAAACTCCTACGAGCAGTACTTC. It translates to CASSPEANSYEQYF.

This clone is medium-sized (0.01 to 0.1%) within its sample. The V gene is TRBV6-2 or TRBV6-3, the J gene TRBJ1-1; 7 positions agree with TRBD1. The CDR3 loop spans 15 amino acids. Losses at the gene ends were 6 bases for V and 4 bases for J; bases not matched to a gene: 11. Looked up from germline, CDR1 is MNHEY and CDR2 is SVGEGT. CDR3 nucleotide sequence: TGTGCCAGCAGCCGAATATTCGACAGGGTCACTGAAGCTTTCTTT. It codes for CASSRIFDRVTEAFF.

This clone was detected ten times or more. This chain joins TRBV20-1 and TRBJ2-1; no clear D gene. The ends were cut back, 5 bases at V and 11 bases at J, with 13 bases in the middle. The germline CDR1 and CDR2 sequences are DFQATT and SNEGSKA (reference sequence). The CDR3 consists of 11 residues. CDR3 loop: CSASPSVQQFF. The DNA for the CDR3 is TGCAGTGCTTCTCCGTCAGTTCAGCAGTTCTTC.

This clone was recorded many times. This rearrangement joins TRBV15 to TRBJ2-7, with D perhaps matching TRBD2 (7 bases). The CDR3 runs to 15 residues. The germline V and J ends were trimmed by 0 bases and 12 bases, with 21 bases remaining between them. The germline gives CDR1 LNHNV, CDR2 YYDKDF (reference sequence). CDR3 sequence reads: CATSREGVGGGLLYF. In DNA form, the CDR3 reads TGTGCCACCAGCAGAGAGGGGGTAGGCGGGGGCTTGCTGTACTTC. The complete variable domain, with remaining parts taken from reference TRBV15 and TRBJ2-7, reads DAMVIQNPRYQVTQFGKPVTLSCSQTLNHNVMYWYQQKSSQAPKLLFHYYDKDFNNEADTPDNFQSRRPNTSFCFLDIRSPGLGDTAMYLCATSREGVGGGLLYFGPGTRLTVT.

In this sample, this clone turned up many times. Here the CDR3 DNA reads TGTGCCAGCAGCTTGGGGCCAACTCGCGTGGGGGCCCCAGATACGCAGTATTTT. Residues: CASSLGPTRVGAPDTQYF. The chain employs TRBV5-5 and TRBJ2-3, with a weak D call TRBD1 (6 bases). Trimming pared 0 bases from V and 4 bases from J, leaving 21 bases between. The CDR3 loop spans 18 amino acids. Looked up from germline, CDR1 is SGHKS and CDR2 is YYEKEE (reference sequence).

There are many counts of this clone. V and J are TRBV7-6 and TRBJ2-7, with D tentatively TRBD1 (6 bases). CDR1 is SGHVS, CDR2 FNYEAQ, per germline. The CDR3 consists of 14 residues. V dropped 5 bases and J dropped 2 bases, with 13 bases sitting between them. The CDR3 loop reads CASSDRTPTYEQYF. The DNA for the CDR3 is TGTGCCAGCAGCGACAGGACACCAACCTACGAGCAGTACTTC.

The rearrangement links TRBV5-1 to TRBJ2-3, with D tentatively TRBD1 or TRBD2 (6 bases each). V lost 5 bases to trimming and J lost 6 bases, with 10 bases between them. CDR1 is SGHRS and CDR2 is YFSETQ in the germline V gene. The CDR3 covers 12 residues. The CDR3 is CASRGGFDTQYF. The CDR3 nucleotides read TGCGCCAGCAGAGGGGGGTTCGATACGCAGTATTTT.

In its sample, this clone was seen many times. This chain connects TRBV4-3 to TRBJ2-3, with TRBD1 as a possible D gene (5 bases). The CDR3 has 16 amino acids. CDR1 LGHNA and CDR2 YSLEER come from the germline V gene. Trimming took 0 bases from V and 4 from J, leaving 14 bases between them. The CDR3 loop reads CASSQDRAYRADTQYF. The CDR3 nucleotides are TGCGCCAGCAGCCAAGACAGGGCCTATAGGGCAGATACGCAGTATTTT.

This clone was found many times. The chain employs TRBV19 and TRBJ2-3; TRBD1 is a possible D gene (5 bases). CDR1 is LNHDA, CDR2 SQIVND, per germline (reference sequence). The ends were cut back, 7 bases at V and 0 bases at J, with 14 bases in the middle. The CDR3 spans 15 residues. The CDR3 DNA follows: TGTGCCAGTAATCCGACAGCAACTAGCACAGATACGCAGTATTTT. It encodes CASNPTATSTDTQYF.

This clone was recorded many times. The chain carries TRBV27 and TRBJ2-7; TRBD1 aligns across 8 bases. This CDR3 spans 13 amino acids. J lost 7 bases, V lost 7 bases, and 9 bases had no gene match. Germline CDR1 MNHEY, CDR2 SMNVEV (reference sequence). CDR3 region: CASKPRQGWEQYF. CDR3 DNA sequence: TGTGCCAGCAAGCCCCGACAGGGGTGGGAGCAGTACTTC.

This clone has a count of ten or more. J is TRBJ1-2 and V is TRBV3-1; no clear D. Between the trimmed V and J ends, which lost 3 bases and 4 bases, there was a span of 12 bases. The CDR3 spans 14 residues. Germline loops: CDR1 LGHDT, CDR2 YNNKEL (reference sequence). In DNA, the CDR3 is TGTGCCAGCAGCCATCAACGGGCAACCTATGGCTACACCTTC. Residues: CASSHQRATYGYTF. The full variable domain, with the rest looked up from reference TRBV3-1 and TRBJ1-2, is DTAVSQTPKYLVTQMGNDKSIKCEQNLGHDTMYWYKQDSKKFLKIMFSYNNKELIINETVPNRFSPKSPDKAHLNLHINSLELGDSAVYFCASSHQRATYGYTFGSGTRLTVV.

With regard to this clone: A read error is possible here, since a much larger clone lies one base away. CDR3 sequence (DNA): TGTGCCAGCAGCTCTACATTACATAGCAATCGGCCCCAGCATTTT. Its protein product is CASSSTLHSNRPQHF. This chain connects TRBV5-6 to TRBJ1-5; D unclear. The CDR3 is 15 residues long. CDR1 and CDR2 from the germline V gene are SGHDT and YYEEEE. Full variable domain (rest looked up from reference TRBV5-6 and TRBJ1-5): DAGVTQSPTHLIKTRGQQVTLRCSPKSGHDTVSWYQQALGQGPQFIFQYYEEEERQRGNFPDRFSGHQFPNYSSELNVNALLLGDSALYLCASSSTLHSNRPQHFGDGTRLSIL.

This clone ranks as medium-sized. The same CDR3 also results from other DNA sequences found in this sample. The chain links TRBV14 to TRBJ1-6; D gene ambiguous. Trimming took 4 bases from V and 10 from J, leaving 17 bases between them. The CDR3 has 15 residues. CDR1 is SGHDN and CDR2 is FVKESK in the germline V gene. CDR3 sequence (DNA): TGTGCCAGCAGCCTCCTCCCGTCCTTAGGGTCACCCCTCCACTTT. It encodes CASSLLPSLGSPLHF.

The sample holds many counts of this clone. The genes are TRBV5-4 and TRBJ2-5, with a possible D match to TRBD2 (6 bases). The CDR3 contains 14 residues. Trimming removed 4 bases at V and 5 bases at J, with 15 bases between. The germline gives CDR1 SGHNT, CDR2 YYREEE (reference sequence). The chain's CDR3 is CASSTGGVHETQYF. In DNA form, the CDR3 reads TGTGCCAGCAGCACCGGAGGGGTTCACGAGACCCAGTACTTC.

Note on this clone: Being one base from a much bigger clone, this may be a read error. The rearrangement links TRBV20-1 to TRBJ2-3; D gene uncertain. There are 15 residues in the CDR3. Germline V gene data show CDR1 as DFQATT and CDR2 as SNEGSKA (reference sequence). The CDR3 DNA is TGCAGTGCTCACAACACCCCCCCGGGCACATATACGCAGTATTTT. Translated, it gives CSAHNTPPGTYTQYF.

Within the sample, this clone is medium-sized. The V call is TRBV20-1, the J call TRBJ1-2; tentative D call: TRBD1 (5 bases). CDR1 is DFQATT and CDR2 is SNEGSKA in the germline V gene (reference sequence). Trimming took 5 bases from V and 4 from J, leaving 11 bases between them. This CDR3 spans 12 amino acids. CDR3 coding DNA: TGCAGTGCTGAATCGACAGTCTATGGCTACACCTTC. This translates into CSAESTVYGYTF.

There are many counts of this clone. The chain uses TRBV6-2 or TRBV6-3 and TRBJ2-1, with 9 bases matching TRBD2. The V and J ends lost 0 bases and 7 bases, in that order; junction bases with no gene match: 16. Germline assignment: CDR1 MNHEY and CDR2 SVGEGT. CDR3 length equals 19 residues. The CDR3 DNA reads TGTGCCAGCAGTTACTCGACTTTAGGGGTAGCGGGGGCGGAGAATGAGCAGTTCTTC. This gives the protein CASSYSTLGVAGAENEQFF.

The CDR3, as DNA: TGTGCCAGCTCACCTGATCCCTTGGGTTACAATGAGCAGTTCTTC. Translation gives CASSPDPLGYNEQFF. The rearrangement links TRBV18 to TRBJ2-1; D remains unclear. CDR1 and CDR2 (germline): KGHSH, LQKENI. This CDR3 contains 15 residues. Deletions cut 3 bases from V and 4 bases from J, with 13 bases between.

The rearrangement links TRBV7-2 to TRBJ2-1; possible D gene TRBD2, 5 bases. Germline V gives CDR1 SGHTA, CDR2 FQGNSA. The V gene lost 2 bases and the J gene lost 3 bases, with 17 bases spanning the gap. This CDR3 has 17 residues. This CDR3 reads CASSLSLERAYYNEQFF. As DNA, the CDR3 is TGTGCCAGCAGCTTATCACTAGAAAGGGCCTACTACAATGAGCAGTTCTTC.

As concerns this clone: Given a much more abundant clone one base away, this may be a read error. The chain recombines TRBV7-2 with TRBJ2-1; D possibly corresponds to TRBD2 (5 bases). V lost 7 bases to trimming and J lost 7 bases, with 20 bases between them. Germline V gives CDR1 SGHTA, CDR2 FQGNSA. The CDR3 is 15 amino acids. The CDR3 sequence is CASIISASRVNEQFF. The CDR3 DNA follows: TGTGCCAGCATCATTAGCGCGAGCCGTGTGAATGAGCAGTTCTTC.